These T cell receptor beta chains were read from a single sample in a study of identical twins. TCRdb fed the 5' RACE reads into MiXCR, producing one record per CDR3 protein. The sample holds about 150,000 distinct CDR3 sequences, around 3.6% seen once. The sequenced sample was memory T cells sorted from blood. Receptors were obtained from a man younger than 35 in good health. Both conserved end residues are part of each CDR3.

CDR3 protein: CASSAKTGGNEQFF; J gene: TRBJ2-1; V gene: TRBV2
CDR3 protein: CASSLTGRGEYGYTF; J gene: TRBJ1-2; V gene: TRBV6-5
CDR3 protein: CSASNQGAGNEQFF; J gene: TRBJ2-1; V gene: TRBV20-1
CDR3 protein: CSARDGGGPVFSYNEQFF; J gene: TRBJ2-1; V gene: TRBV20-1
CDR3 protein: CASSPQGAGYNEQFF; J gene: TRBJ2-1; V gene: TRBV18
CDR3 protein: CASSPQTGTPFEQYF; J gene: TRBJ2-7; V gene: TRBV28
CDR3 protein: CASDRKIGAPPYEQYF; J gene: TRBJ2-7; V gene: TRBV7-2
CDR3 protein: CSARQGQNTIYF; J gene: TRBJ1-3; V gene: TRBV20-1
CDR3 protein: CSVRTVTGELFF; J gene: TRBJ2-2; V gene: TRBV29-1
CDR3 protein: CASKWGGEKLFF; J gene: TRBJ1-4; V gene: TRBV12-3/TRBV12-4
CDR3 protein: CASSSSGTSTDTQYF; J gene: TRBJ2-3; V gene: TRBV27
CDR3 protein: CASSIGGPSVNTEAFF; J gene: TRBJ1-1; V gene: TRBV19
CDR3 protein: CASSPTLIPGLDTQYF; J gene: TRBJ2-3; V gene: TRBV7-6
CDR3 protein: CASSLLLGQGLRDTQYF; J gene: TRBJ2-3; V gene: TRBV7-9
CDR3 protein: CASSPQGNVLTF; J gene: TRBJ2-6; V gene: TRBV5-6
CDR3 protein: CSAGLSGSYNEQFF; J gene: TRBJ2-1; V gene: TRBV20-1
CDR3 protein: CASSLQTGDKDTQYF; J gene: TRBJ2-3; V gene: TRBV5-6
CDR3 protein: CASSTSQNTGELFF; J gene: TRBJ2-2; V gene: TRBV4-1
CDR3 protein: CAISDRAGGRNQPQHF; J gene: TRBJ1-5; V gene: TRBV10-3
CDR3 protein: CASSLAGGNSPLHF; J gene: TRBJ1-6; V gene: TRBV5-1
CDR3 protein: CASSLAATATDTQYF; J gene: TRBJ2-3; V gene: TRBV5-1
CDR3 protein: CASSLAVAITDTQYF; J gene: TRBJ2-3; V gene: TRBV11-2
CDR3 protein: CSVAAGTSLDTQYF; J gene: TRBJ2-3; V gene: TRBV29-1
CDR3 protein: CSARRFDSAYNEQFF; J gene: TRBJ2-1; V gene: TRBV20-1
CDR3 protein: CASSLSGNSGNTIYF; J gene: TRBJ1-3; V gene: TRBV12-3/TRBV12-4
CDR3 protein: CASSRGGRRGDGYTF; J gene: TRBJ1-2; V gene: TRBV12-3/TRBV12-4
CDR3 protein: CASSLVRLNTEAFF; J gene: TRBJ1-1; V gene: TRBV5-1
CDR3 protein: CSASPLATRGEQYF; J gene: TRBJ2-7; V gene: TRBV20-1
CDR3 protein: CSAGELAGGRVQYF; J gene: TRBJ2-7; V gene: TRBV20-1
CDR3 protein: CASSPGTDYEQYF; J gene: TRBJ2-7; V gene: TRBV7-9
CDR3 protein: CASSQDLGSGLNEQFF; J gene: TRBJ2-1; V gene: TRBV4-2
CDR3 protein: CASSWDTEAFF; J gene: TRBJ1-1; V gene: TRBV5-1
CDR3 protein: CASSQMGDRTEAFF; J gene: TRBJ1-1; V gene: TRBV7-9
CDR3 protein: CASSAGPPGTGELFF; J gene: TRBJ2-2; V gene: TRBV28
CDR3 protein: CASSFKTGGGHPQHF; J gene: TRBJ1-5; V gene: TRBV7-2
CDR3 protein: CSVEDRGPKGIDEQFF; J gene: TRBJ2-1; V gene: TRBV29-1
CDR3 protein: CASSTRGANTGELFF; J gene: TRBJ2-2; V gene: TRBV5-6
CDR3 protein: CSARKGSNGNQPQHF; J gene: TRBJ1-5; V gene: TRBV20-1
CDR3 protein: CASSDSFSGTSFEQFF; J gene: TRBJ2-1; V gene: TRBV6-4
CDR3 protein: CSATGATNEQFF; J gene: TRBJ2-1; V gene: TRBV20-1
CDR3 protein: CASSARTGGETQYF; J gene: TRBJ2-5; V gene: TRBV7-9
CDR3 protein: CSASSLADTQYF; J gene: TRBJ2-3; V gene: TRBV20-1
CDR3 protein: CASSRIAEGVETQYF; J gene: TRBJ2-5; V gene: TRBV6-1